This T cell receptor (beta chain) was identified in a study of blood T cells in healthy people across ages. For the second PCR, which ran for about 7 to 11 cycles, a sample-barcoded 5' primer and a J-beta primer mix were used. TCRdb redid the calling of the 5' RACE reads with MiXCR, one entry per CDR3 protein. Among about 1.7 million distinct CDR3 sequences listed, roughly 30% were seen once. V was cut by 0 bases and J by 1 base, with 13 bases left in between. The CDR3 is 17 residues long. The V gene's germline CDR1 is MNHNS and CDR2 SASEGT. The TCR originated in a woman aged 25 to 39 in good health. The genes are TRBV6-1 and TRBJ2-1; D is perhaps TRBD2 (6 bases). The material sequenced was blood. This chain's CDR3 is CASSEALVGGSYNEQFF. CDR3 nucleotide sequence: TGTGCCAGCAGTGAAGCGCTGGTGGGGGGTTCCTACAATGAGCAGTTCTTC.